Presented here are 5 T cell receptor beta chains from one specimen sequenced in a study of blood T cell repertoires in COVID-19. Here immunoSEQ multiplex PCR was the method, and the copy in TCRdb shows in-frame clones only, minus some. Here the sample spans some 700,000 clones, 90% being singletons. Sequencing was performed on peripheral blood. These receptors came from a woman younger than 35 with acute or convalescent COVID-19.

The chain couples TRBV5-1 to TRBJ1-2, with D perhaps matching TRBD1 (5 bases). The CDR3 runs 16 residues. The germline V gene has CDR1 SGHRS and CDR2 YFSETQ. V was clipped by 2 bases and J by 2 bases, with 16 bases between them. CDR3 sequence (DNA): TGCGCCAGCAGCTTTTTTCAGGGTGGGGTCAACTATGGCTACACCTTC. Translating gives CASSFFQGGVNYGYTF.

The rearrangement joins TRBV3-1 (or the pseudogene TRBV3-2) to TRBJ2-7; TRBD2 is a possible D gene (5 bases). The germline CDR1 and CDR2 sequences are LGHDT and YNNKEL (reference sequence). V lost 5 bases to trimming and J lost 2 bases, with 19 bases between them. The length of the CDR3 is 16 residues. This chain's CDR3 is CASSKRGYPGTYEQYF. CDR3 coding DNA: TGTGCCAGCAGCAAAAGAGGGTATCCGGGGACCTACGAGCAGTACTTC.

The chain is built from TRBV27 and TRBJ1-2; D remains unclear. Germline assignment: CDR1 MNHEY and CDR2 SMNVEV (reference sequence). There are 15 residues in the CDR3. V was clipped by 6 bases and J by 5 bases, with 19 bases between them. CDR3 in amino acids: CASSLGPAPVYGYTF. CDR3 sequence (DNA): TGTGCCAGCAGCCTTGGGCCGGCCCCTGTATATGGCTACACCTTC.

CDR3: CASSHTVYEQYF. DNA for the CDR3: TGTGCCAGCAGCCACACCGTTTACGAGCAGTACTTC. The chain employs TRBV28 and TRBJ2-7, with unresolved D. The CDR3 runs 12 residues. CDR1 and CDR2 (germline): MDHEN, SYDVKM. V shed 6 bases and J shed 4 bases, with 10 bases lying between them.

This clone was detected a few times. V usage is TRBV9 and J usage is TRBJ1-1, with 9 bases fitting TRBD1. The V gene's germline CDR1 is SGDLS and CDR2 YYNGEE. CDR3 length equals 15 residues. With V trimmed by 4 bases and J by 5 bases, 9 bases remained unmatched. The CDR3 reads CASSLSGTGSTEAFF. The DNA of the CDR3 is TGTGCCAGCAGCTTATCCGGGACAGGGAGTACTGAAGCTTTCTTT.